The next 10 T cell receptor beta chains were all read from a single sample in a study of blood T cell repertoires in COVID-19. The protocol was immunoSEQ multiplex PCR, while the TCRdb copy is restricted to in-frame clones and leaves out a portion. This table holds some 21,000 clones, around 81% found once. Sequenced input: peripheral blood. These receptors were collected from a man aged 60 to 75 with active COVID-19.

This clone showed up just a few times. As DNA, the CDR3 is TGTGCCAGCAGTAGCGGGAGGAACACCGGGGAGCTGTTTTTT. Its protein is CASSSGRNTGELFF. This chain links TRBV2 with TRBJ2-2; TRBD2 agrees at 8 bases. V trimming: 5 bases; J trimming: 1 base; junction bases outside the gene matches: 0. This CDR3 has 14 residues. Germline V CDR1 and CDR2: SNHLY, FYNNEI.

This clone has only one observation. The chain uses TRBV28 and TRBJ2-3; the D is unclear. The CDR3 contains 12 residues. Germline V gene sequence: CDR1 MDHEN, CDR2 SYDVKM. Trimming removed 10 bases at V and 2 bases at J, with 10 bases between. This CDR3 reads CATSLITDTQYF. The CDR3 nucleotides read TGTGCCACATCCCTAATCACAGATACGCAGTATTTT.

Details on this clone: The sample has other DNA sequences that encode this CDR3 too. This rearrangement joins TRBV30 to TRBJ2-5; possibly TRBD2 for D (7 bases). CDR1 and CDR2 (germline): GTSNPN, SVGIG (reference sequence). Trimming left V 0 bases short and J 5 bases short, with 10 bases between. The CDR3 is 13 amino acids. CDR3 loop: CAWSVGGVETQYF. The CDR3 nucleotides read TGTGCCTGGAGTGTAGGGGGGGTGGAGACCCAGTACTTC.

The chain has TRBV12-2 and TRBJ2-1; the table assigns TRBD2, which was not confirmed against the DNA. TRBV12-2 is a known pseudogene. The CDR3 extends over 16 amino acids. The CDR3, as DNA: TGTGCAAGTCGCTTAGGGCAAGGGAGCTCCTACAATGAGCAGTTCTTC. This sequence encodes CASRLGQGSSYNEQFF.

The CDR3: CASSFELAGGETQYF. The CDR3 DNA reads TGTGCCAGCAGCTTCGAACTAGCGGGAGGGGAGACCCAGTACTTC. The rearrangement uses TRBV5-4 and TRBJ2-5, with TRBD2 matching over 13 bases. With 2 bases clipped from V and 5 bases from J, the junction kept 3 bases outside the gene matches. CDR3 length equals 15 residues. CDR1 and CDR2 (germline): SGHNT, YYREEE (reference sequence).

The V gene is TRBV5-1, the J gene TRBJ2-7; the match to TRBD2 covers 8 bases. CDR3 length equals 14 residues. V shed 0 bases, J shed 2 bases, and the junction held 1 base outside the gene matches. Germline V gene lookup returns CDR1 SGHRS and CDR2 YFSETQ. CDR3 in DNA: TGCGCCAGCAGCTTGGCGGGGGGGACCTACGAGCAGTACTTC. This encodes CASSLAGGTYEQYF.

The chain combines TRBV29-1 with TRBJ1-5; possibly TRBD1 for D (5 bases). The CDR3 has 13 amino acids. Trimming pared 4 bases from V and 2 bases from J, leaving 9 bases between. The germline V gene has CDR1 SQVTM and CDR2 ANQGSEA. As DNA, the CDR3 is TGCAGCGTTGGTGGGGCAGGCAATCAGCCCCAGCATTTT. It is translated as CSVGGAGNQPQHF.

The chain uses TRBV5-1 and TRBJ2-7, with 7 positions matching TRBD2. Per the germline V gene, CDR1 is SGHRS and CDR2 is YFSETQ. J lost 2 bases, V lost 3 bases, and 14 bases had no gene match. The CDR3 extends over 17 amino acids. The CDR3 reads CASSWELTGGGAYEQYF. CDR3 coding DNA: TGCGCCAGCAGCTGGGAGTTAACGGGAGGCGGGGCCTACGAGCAGTACTTC.

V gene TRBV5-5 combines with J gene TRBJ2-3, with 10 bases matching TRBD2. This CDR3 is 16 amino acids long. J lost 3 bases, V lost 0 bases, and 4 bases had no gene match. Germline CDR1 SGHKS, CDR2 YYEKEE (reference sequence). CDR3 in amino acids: CASSLGGLAPTDTQYF. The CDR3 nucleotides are TGTGCCAGCAGCTTGGGGGGACTAGCGCCAACAGATACGCAGTATTTT.

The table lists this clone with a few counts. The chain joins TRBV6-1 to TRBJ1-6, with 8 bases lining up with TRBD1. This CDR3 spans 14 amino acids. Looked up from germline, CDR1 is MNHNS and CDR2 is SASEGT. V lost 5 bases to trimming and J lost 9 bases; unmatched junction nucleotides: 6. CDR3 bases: TGTGCCAGCAGTCAAGGACAGGGAGGTTCACCCCTCCACTTT. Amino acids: CASSQGQGGSPLHF.